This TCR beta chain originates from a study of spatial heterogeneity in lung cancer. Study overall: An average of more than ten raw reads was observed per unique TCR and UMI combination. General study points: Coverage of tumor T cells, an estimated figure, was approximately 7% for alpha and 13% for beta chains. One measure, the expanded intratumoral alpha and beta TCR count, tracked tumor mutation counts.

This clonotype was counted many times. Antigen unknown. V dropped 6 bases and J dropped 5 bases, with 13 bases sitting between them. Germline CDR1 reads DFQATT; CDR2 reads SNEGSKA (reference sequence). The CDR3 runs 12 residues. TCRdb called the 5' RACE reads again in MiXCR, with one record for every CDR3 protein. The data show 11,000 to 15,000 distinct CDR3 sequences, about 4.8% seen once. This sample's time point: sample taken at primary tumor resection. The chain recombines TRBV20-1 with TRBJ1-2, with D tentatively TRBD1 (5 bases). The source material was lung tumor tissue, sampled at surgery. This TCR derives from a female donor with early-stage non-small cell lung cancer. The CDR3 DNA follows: TGCAGTGCAGAGGGGAACCGGTATGGCTACACCTTC. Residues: CSAEGNRYGYTF.